One T cell receptor (beta chain) is described in this entry. Antigen: not known. CDR1 is LGHNA, CDR2 YNFKEQ, per germline. This CDR3 has 11 residues. These data are taken from a study of T cells expressing NK-cell markers. Study at large: Repertoires of TCR beta were obtained from T cells sorted as CD3+CD56+NKG2C+, CD3+CD56+NKG2C- and CD3+CD56-NKG2C+.

The authors made TCR beta cDNA libraries by 5'RACE template switching. This switching added a universal primer site and UMIs. Reanalyzing the 5' RACE reads, TCRdb keeps one entry per CDR3 protein, without DNA. The repertoire shows around 100,000 distinct CDR3 sequences; the top ten hold approximately 18%. Overall study findings and caveats: Dominant NKG2C+ clonotypes accounted for roughly 1.0-8% of CD8+ T cells in a handful of donors. Dominance of the CD3+CD56-NKG2C+ fraction by these clonotypes also held in a handful of donors.

Sequencing was done on a sample of blood T cells: a sorted CD56 or NKG2C T cell subset, CD4+ or CD8+ T cells, or bulk PBMC T cells (not recorded which). This sequence was found in a woman between 18 and 70 years old in good health. V is TRBV4-2 and J is TRBJ1-1. CDR3 sequence: CASTDFSEAFF.